This is a list of T cell receptor beta chains from one sample in a study of blood T cell repertoires in COVID-19. Here immunoSEQ multiplex PCR was the method, and the copy in TCRdb shows in-frame clones only, minus some. The sample holds about 270,000 clones, more than 75% seen once. The source material was PBMCs or T cells enriched from blood (not recorded which). These TCRs come from a woman aged 55-70 years in a cohort exposed to, infected with or recovered from COVID-19 (not recorded which). CDR3s include the opening cysteine and the closing phenylalanine or tryptophan. Each record gives: V gene, J gene, D gene, clone size, CDR3 DNA, CDR3 protein. A D gene is named only where the DNA matches it firmly. Clone size is given for some rows only: seen once, a few or many times, or a class if the clone is expanded.

>TRBV6-5|TRBJ1-2|TRBD1|NA
TGTGCCAGCAGTTACGGGACAGGGAAAGCGTCCGGCTACACCTTC
CASSYGTGKASGYTF
>TRBV4-2|TRBJ2-1|TRBD2|few
TGTGCCAGCAGCCAAGGGGGGGGTAGTAGTGGGAATGAGCAGTTCTTC
CASSQGGGSSGNEQFF
>TRBV27|TRBJ2-7|NA|NA
TGTGCCAGCAGTTTGGATAGCGACATTAGCTCCTACGAGCAGTACTTC
CASSLDSDISSYEQYF
>TRBV7-9|TRBJ2-2|TRBD2|NA
TGTGCCAGCAGTTTAGCGGGAGGGTCCGGGGAGCTGTTTTTT
CASSLAGGSGELFF
>TRBV21-1|TRBJ2-7|NA|NA
TGTGCCAGCAGCAAAGAACGGGGGGTTGCCTCCTACGAGCAGTACTTC
CASSKERGVASYEQYF
>TRBV5-1|TRBJ2-5|TRBD1|NA
TGCGCCAGCAGCTTGTACCGGGACAGGAGGGGGGAGACCCAGTACTTC
CASSLYRDRRGETQYF
>TRBV28|TRBJ1-3|NA|NA
TGTGCCAGCAGCTCAACGGCGGAGGGAAACACCATATATTTT
CASSSTAEGNTIYF
>TRBV7-2|TRBJ1-1|NA|few
TGTGCCAGCAGCCTACAACAGACAACGAACACTGAAGCTTTCTTT
CASSLQQTTNTEAFF
>TRBV28|TRBJ1-2|NA|NA
TGTGCCAGCAGCCCGCGGGGCCTCCCCGCTGGCTACACCTTC
CASSPRGLPAGYTF
>TRBV19|TRBJ1-2|TRBD1|NA
TGTGCCAGTAGTATGGGACGACAGGGGAGATATGGCTACACCTTC
CASSMGRQGRYGYTF
>TRBV20-1|TRBJ1-2|TRBD1|NA
TGCAGTGCTTCAGGGGGCTATGGCTACACCTTC
CSASGGYGYTF
>TRBV29-1|TRBJ2-1|TRBD2|NA
TGCAGCGTTGATGGCGGGAGGGAGAACAATGAGCAGTTCTTC
CSVDGGRENNEQFF
>TRBV4-1|TRBJ2-7|NA|NA
TGCGCCAGCAGCCAACCGACAGAGAGCTACGAGCAGTACTTC
CASSQPTESYEQYF
>TRBV28|TRBJ2-7|TRBD2|NA
TGTGCCAGCAGTTATGGCGGGGGCTCCTACGAGCAGTACTTC
CASSYGGGSYEQYF
>TRBV5-6|TRBJ1-5|NA|NA
TGTGCCAGCAGCCGCCGGGGGGCGTATCAGCCCCAGCATTTT
CASSRRGAYQPQHF
>TRBV25-1|TRBJ2-7|TRBD1|few
TGTGCCAGCAGCGCACGGGACAGTGGCTACGAGCAGTACTTC
CASSARDSGYEQYF
>TRBV11-2|TRBJ2-1|TRBD2|NA
TGTGCCAGCAGCCTTGGACTAGCGGGAGGAAATGAGCAGTTCTTC
CASSLGLAGGNEQFF
>TRBV3-1/TRBV3-2|TRBJ2-3|TRBD2|NA
TGTGCCAGCAGCGCCATGGGGGCGGGAGGGCCGAATACGCAGTATTTT
CASSAMGAGGPNTQYF
>TRBV5-1|TRBJ2-3|NA|NA
TGCGCCAGCAGCTTGCTGCAGGAAAAGCAGTATTTT
CASSLLQEKQYF
>TRBV6-5|TRBJ2-2|TRBD1|NA
TGTGCCAGCACCCGTCGGACAGGGAACACCGGGGAGCTGTTTTTT
CASTRRTGNTGELFF
>TRBV30|TRBJ2-7|NA|NA
TGTGCCTGGAGTGTACCACTAGTTAAGGACGAGCAGTACTTC
CAWSVPLVKDEQYF
>TRBV15|TRBJ1-2|TRBD1|NA
TGTGCCACCAGCAGGGGAGGACAGGGTCCTAACTATGGCTACACCTTC
CATSRGGQGPNYGYTF
>TRBV3-1/TRBV3-2|TRBJ1-1|NA|NA
TGTGCCAGCAGCCCCCCTCGACAAGGGGATATTGCTTTCTTT
CASSPPRQGDIAFF
>TRBV19|TRBJ1-2|NA|NA
TGTGCCAGTAGCCCCGCCGGGACAACGTATTATGGCTACACCTTC
CASSPAGTTYYGYTF
>TRBV28|TRBJ2-7|NA|NA
TGTGCCAGCAGTTGGGGGGGGGCCGCGAACGAGCAGTACTTC
CASSWGGAANEQYF
>TRBV6-5|TRBJ2-1|TRBD1|few
TGTGCCAGTTGGGACAGGGTTGGAGGTGAGCAGTTCTTC
CASWDRVGGEQFF
>TRBV19|TRBJ2-1|TRBD2|NA
TGTGCCAGTAGTATAGTAGGGGCGGGAGGGTCCTACAATGAGCAGTTCTTC
CASSIVGAGGSYNEQFF
>TRBV24-1|TRBJ2-2|NA|NA
TGTGCCACCAGTGAAACAGGCTTGAACACCGGGGAGCTGTTTTTT
CATSETGLNTGELFF
>TRBV2|TRBJ2-5|NA|NA
TGTGCCAGCAGTGATAGCGGAAGAAGAGAGACCCAGTACTTC
CASSDSGRRETQYF
>TRBV7-2|TRBJ2-5|NA|NA
TGTGCCAGCAGCTTAGTAGCCTCCTTCCAAGAGACCCAGTACTTC
CASSLVASFQETQYF
>TRBV3-1/TRBV3-2|TRBJ2-1|TRBD2|NA
TGTGCCAGCAGCCAGAGGACTAGCGGGAGGGACAATGAGCAGTTCTTC
CASSQRTSGRDNEQFF
>TRBV6-1|TRBJ1-5|TRBD1|NA
TGTGCCAGCAGCCCCGACAGGGGATATCAGCCCCAGCATTTT
CASSPDRGYQPQHF
>TRBV10-1|TRBJ2-1|NA|NA
TGCGCCAGCAGCGAGTACCCGCTATCTGGACGGGAGTATGATGAGCAGTTCTTC
CASSEYPLSGREYDEQFF
>TRBV7-3|TRBJ1-2|NA|NA
TGTGCCAGCAGCTTACTGACAGGCTATGGCTACACCTTC
CASSLLTGYGYTF
>TRBV9|TRBJ2-1|TRBD2|NA
TGTGCCAGCAGCGCGGAAAACTTAGCGGGACGAAGGGATGAGCAGTTCTTC
CASSAENLAGRRDEQFF
>TRBV24-1|TRBJ1-2|NA|NA
TGTGCCACCAGTGATTCTCAGGGTAACAACTATGGCTACACCTTC
CATSDSQGNNYGYTF
>TRBV24-1|TRBJ2-7|TRBD2|NA
TGTGCCACCAGTGACCCGGGACTAGCGGGATCTTACGAGCAGTACTTC
CATSDPGLAGSYEQYF
>TRBV4-3|TRBJ2-3|TRBD1|NA
TGCGCCAGCAGCCCCGGACAGGGGACGGGAGATACGCAGTATTTT
CASSPGQGTGDTQYF
>TRBV11-2|TRBJ2-3|NA|NA
TGTGCCAGCAGCTTAGAAGGGACTCGAACGCAGTATTTT
CASSLEGTRTQYF
>TRBV2|TRBJ2-3|TRBD1|NA
TGTGCCAGCAGATTTTTGGGACAGGGGGCGGCAGATACGCAGTATTTT
CASRFLGQGAADTQYF
>TRBV10-1|TRBJ2-1|NA|NA
TGCGCCAGCAGTGAGTCCCGTTCCTACAATGAGCAGTTCTTC
CASSESRSYNEQFF
>TRBV4-2|TRBJ1-2|NA|NA
TGTGCCAGCAGCCAAGTTGGCGGCTCGGGCTACACCTTC
CASSQVGGSGYTF
>TRBV27|TRBJ2-1|NA|NA
TGTGCCAGCAGTTTCGGACTGGGAAACAATGAGCAGTTCTTC
CASSFGLGNNEQFF
>TRBV10-3|TRBJ2-5|NA|NA
TGTGCCATCGGGGGGATAACCCAAGAGACCCAGTACTTC
CAIGGITQETQYF
>TRBV19|TRBJ2-3|NA|NA
TGTGCCAGTAGTACCGGACAGCCAGATACGCAGTATTTT
CASSTGQPDTQYF
>TRBV15|TRBJ2-7|NA|NA
TGTGCCACCAGCACGCCCACGGGAAACCGCTATTCCTACGAGCAGTACTTC
CATSTPTGNRYSYEQYF
>TRBV3-1/TRBV3-2|TRBJ1-1|TRBD1|NA
TGTGCCAGCAGGTCTACCGGGACAGGTTCGACTGAAGCTTTCTTT
CASRSTGTGSTEAFF
>TRBV28|TRBJ1-3|TRBD1|few
TGTGCCAGCAGTTCGACAGGGACCTCAGGAAACACCATATATTTT
CASSSTGTSGNTIYF
>TRBV30|TRBJ2-3|TRBD1|NA
TGTGCCTGGAGTGCCTGGGACAGGGGGCGCACAGATACGCAGTATTTT
CAWSAWDRGRTDTQYF
>TRBV24-1|TRBJ1-5|TRBD1|NA
TGTGCCACCAGTAGGACAGGGTTGGATCAGCCCCAGCATTTT
CATSRTGLDQPQHF
>TRBV6-2/TRBV6-3|TRBJ1-5|NA|NA
TGTGCCAGCAGTTGGACAGTGGCCAATCAGCCCCAGCATTTT
CASSWTVANQPQHF
>TRBV10-3|TRBJ2-3|NA|NA
TGTGCCATCAGATCGTCCCTAATTCTAGCGTCTAGCACAGATACGCAGTATTTT
CAIRSSLILASSTDTQYF
>TRBV10-3|TRBJ2-7|NA|NA
TGTGCCATCACCTCTCCCCCCTCCTACGAGCAGTACTTC
CAITSPPSYEQYF
>TRBV19|TRBJ2-7|TRBD2|NA
TGTGCCACCGCTAGCGGAAACGAGCAGTACTTC
CATASGNEQYF
>TRBV27|TRBJ1-5|TRBD1|few
TGTGCCAGCAGGTTGAGGGGCAGGGGGCTTTCAGGCAATCAGCCCCAGCATTTT
CASRLRGRGLSGNQPQHF
>TRBV18|TRBJ2-1|TRBD2|NA
TGTGCCAGCTCACCACCGAGACTAGCGGGAGGGACAAATGAGCAGTTCTTC
CASSPPRLAGGTNEQFF